This TCR beta chain came from a study of radiation and T cells in renal cell carcinoma. Germline CDR1 SGHKS, CDR2 YYEKEE (reference sequence). With V trimmed by 0 bases and J by 8 bases, 16 bases remained unmatched. CDR3 length: 17 amino acids. Regarding time point: blood 2 weeks post-SBRT. Sample treatment: 15 Gy SBRT to primary tumor, nephrectomy 4 weeks later. The data were produced by immunoSEQ multiplex PCR, yet TCRdb's version contains in-frame clones alone and is incomplete. The data contain about 150,000 clones, over 80% of them seen just once; the ten biggest clones take up approximately 12%.

The clonotype comes from a woman between 45 and 65 years old with renal cell carcinoma. V and J are TRBV5-5 and TRBJ1-2, with 7 bases aligning to TRBD1. Sequenced material: blood, taken from a patient whose treatment included radiotherapy and nephrectomy. The CDR3 sequence is CASSLGYPTGMVGGYTF. The CDR3 DNA sequence: TGTGCCAGCAGCTTGGGATATCCGACAGGGATGGTCGGCGGCTACACCTTC.